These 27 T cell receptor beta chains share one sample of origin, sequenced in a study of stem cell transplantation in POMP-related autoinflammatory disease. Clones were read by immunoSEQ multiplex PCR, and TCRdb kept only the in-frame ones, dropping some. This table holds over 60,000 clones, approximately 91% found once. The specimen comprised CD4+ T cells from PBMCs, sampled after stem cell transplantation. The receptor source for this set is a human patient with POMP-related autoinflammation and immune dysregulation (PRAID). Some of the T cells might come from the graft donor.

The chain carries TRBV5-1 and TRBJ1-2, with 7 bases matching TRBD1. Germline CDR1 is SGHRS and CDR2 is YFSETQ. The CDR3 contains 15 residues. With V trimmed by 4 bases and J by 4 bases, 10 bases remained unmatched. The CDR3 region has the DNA TGCGCCAGCAGCCCAGGGACAGATATTATCTATGGCTACACCTTC. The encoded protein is CASSPGTDIIYGYTF. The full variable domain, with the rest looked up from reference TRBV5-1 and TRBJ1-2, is KAGVTQTPRYLIKTRGQQVTLSCSPISGHRSVSWYQQTPGQGLQFLFEYFSETQRNKGNFPGRFSGRQFSNSRSEMNVSTLELGDSALYLCASSPGTDIIYGYTFGSGTRLTVV.

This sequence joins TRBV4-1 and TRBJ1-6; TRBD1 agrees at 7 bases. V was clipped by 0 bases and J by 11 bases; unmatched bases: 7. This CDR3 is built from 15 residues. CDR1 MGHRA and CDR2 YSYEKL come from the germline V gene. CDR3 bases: TGCGCCAGCAGCCAAGAGGACAGGTCGGGTCCACCCCTCCACTTT. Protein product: CASSQEDRSGPPLHF.

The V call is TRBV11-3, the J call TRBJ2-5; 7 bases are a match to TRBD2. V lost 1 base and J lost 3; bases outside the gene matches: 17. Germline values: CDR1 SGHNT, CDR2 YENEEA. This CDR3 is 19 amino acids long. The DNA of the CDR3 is TGTGCCAGCAGCTTAGCGGCTGAACTAGCGAGGGCACGGAAAGAGACCCAGTACTTC. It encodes CASSLAAELARARKETQYF.

CDR3 sequence: CASSLWGLNTGELFF. CDR3 coding DNA: TGTGCCAGCAGTTTATGGGGATTGAACACCGGGGAGCTGTTTTTT. The rearrangement links TRBV28 to TRBJ2-2; D call uncertain. CDR1 is MDHEN, CDR2 SYDVKM, per germline. The CDR3 has 15 amino acids. Trimming took off 0 bases at V and 1 base at J, with 6 bases between the two ends.

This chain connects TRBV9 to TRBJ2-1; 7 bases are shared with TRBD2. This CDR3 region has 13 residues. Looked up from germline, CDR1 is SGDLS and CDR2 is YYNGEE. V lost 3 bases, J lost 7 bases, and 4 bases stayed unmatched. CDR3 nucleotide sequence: TGTGCCAGCAGCGCGACTAGCAGGAATGAGCAGTTCTTC. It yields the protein CASSATSRNEQFF.

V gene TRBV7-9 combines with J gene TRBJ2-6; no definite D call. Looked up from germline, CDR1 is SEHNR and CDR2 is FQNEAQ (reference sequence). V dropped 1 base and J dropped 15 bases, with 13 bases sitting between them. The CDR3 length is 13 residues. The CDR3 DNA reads TGTGCCAGCAGCTTAGGTAGCACAGAAACCCTGACTTTC. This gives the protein CASSLGSTETLTF.

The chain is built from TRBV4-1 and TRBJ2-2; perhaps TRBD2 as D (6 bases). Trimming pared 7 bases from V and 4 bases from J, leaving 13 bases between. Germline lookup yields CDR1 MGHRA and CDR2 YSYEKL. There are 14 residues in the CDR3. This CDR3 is CASKELGGTGELFF. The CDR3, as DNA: TGCGCCAGCAAGGAACTCGGGGGCACCGGGGAGCTGTTTTTT.

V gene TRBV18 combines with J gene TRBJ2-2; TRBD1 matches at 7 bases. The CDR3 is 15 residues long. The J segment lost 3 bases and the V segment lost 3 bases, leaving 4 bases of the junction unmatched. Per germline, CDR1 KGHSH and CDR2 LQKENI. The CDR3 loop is CASSPGQMDTGELFF. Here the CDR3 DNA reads TGTGCCAGCTCACCGGGACAGATGGACACCGGGGAGCTGTTTTTT.

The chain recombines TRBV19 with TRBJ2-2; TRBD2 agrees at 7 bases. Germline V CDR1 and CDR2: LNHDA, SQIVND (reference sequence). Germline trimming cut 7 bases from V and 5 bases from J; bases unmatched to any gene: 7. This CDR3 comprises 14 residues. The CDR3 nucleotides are TGTGCCAGTATGGGGGGACTACCGACCGGGGAGCTGTTTTTT. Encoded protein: CASMGGLPTGELFF.

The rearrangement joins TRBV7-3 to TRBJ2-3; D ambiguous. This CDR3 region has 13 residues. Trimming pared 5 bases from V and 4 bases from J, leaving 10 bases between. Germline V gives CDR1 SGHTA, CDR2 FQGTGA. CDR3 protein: CASSLSPPDTQYF. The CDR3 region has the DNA TGTGCCAGCAGCCTCTCCCCCCCAGATACGCAGTATTTT.

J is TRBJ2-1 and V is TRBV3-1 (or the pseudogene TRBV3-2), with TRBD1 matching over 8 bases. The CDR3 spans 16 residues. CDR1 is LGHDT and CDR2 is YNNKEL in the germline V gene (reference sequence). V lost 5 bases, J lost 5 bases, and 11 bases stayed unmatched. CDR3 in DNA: TGTGCCAGCAGCTTACGGACAGGGTGGACCCACAATGAGCAGTTCTTC. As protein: CASSLRTGWTHNEQFF.

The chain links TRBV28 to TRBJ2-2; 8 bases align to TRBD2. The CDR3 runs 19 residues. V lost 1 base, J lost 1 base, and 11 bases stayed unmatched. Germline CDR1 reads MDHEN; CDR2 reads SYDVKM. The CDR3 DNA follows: TGTGCCAGCAGTTTATCCCGATGGACTAGCAGATTGAACACCGGGGAGCTGTTTTTT. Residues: CASSLSRWTSRLNTGELFF.

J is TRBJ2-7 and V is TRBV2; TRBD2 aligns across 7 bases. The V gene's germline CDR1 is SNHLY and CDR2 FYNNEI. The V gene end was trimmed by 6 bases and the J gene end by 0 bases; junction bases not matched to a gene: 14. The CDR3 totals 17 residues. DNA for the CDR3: TGTGCCAGCAGAAGACCCCTGGTCGGGAGGTCCTCCTACGAGCAGTACTTC. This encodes CASRRPLVGRSSYEQYF.

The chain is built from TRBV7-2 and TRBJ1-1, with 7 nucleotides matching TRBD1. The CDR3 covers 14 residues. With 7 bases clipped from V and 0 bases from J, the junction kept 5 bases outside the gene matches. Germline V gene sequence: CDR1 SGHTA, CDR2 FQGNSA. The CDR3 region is CASTQGVMNTEAFF. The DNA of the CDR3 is TGTGCCAGCACCCAGGGGGTCATGAACACTGAAGCTTTCTTT.

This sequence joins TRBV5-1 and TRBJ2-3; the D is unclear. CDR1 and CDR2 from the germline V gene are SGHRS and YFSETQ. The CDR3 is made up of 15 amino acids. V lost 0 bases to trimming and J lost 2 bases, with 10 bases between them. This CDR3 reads CASSLGGRDTDTQYF. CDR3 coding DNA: TGCGCCAGCAGCTTGGGGGGAAGGGACACAGATACGCAGTATTTT.

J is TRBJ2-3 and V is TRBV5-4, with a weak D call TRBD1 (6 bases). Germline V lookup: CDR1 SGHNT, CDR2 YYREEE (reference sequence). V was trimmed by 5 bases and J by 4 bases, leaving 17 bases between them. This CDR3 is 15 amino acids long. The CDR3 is CASRPPTGGADTQYF. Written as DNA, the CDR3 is TGTGCCAGCAGACCGCCGACAGGTGGGGCAGATACGCAGTATTTT. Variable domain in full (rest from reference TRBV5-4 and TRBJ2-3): ETGVTQSPTHLIKTRGQQVTLRCSSQSGHNTVSWYQQALGQGPQFIFQYYREEENGRGNFPPRFSGLQFPNYSSELNVNALELDDSALYLCASRPPTGGADTQYFGPGTRLTVL.

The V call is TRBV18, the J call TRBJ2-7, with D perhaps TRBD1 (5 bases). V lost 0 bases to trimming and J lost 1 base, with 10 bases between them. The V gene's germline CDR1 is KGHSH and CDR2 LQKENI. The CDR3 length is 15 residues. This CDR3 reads CASSPPVSGSYEQYF. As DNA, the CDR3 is TGTGCCAGCTCACCACCGGTGTCAGGGTCCTACGAGCAGTACTTC.

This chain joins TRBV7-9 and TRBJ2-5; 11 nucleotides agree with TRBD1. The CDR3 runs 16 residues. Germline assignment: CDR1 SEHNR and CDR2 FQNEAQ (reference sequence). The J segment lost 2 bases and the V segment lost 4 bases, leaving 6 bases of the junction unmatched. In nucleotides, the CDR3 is TGTGCCAGCAGCTCAATGGACAGGGGGCGTCAAGAGACCCAGTACTTC. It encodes CASSSMDRGRQETQYF.

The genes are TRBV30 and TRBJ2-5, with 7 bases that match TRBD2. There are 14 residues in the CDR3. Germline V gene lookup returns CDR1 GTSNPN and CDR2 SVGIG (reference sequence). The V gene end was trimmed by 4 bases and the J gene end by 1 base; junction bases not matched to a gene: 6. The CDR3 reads CAWNRASGQETQYF. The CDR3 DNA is TGTGCCTGGAACCGGGCTAGCGGCCAAGAGACCCAGTACTTC.

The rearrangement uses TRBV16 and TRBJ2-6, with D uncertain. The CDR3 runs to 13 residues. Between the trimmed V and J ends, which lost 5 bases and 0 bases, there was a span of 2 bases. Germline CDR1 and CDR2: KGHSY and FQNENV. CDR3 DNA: TGTGCCAGCAGCGGCTCTGGGGCCAACGTCCTGACTTTC. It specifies CASSGSGANVLTF.

This CDR3 reads CASRVRGSGQETQYF. The CDR3, as DNA: TGTGCCAGCAGGGTCCGAGGTAGCGGGCAAGAGACCCAGTACTTC. The rearrangement uses TRBV7-9 and TRBJ2-5; the match to TRBD2 covers 7 bases. The CDR3 runs to 15 residues. From germline, CDR1 is SEHNR and CDR2 FQNEAQ (reference sequence). V was clipped by 6 bases and J by 2 bases; unmatched bases: 9.

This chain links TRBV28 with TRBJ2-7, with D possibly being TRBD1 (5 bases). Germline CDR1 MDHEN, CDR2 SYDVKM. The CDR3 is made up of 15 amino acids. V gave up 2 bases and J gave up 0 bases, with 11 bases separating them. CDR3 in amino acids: CASSLGQGLSYEQYV. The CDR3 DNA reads TGTGCCAGCAGTTTAGGGCAGGGTCTCTCCTACGAGCAGTACGTC.

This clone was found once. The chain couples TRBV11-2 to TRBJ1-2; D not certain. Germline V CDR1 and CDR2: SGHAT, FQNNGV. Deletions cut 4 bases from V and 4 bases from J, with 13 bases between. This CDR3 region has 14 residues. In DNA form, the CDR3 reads TGTGCCAGCAGCTCCCTGAGGCGGGGCTATGGCTACACCTTC. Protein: CASSSLRRGYGYTF.

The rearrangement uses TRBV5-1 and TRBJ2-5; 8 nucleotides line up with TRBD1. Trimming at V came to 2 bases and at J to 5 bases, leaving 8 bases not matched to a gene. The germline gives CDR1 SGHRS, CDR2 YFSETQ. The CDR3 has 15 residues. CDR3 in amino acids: CASSLNPRGPETQYF. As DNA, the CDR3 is TGCGCCAGCAGCTTAAATCCCAGGGGGCCGGAGACCCAGTACTTC.

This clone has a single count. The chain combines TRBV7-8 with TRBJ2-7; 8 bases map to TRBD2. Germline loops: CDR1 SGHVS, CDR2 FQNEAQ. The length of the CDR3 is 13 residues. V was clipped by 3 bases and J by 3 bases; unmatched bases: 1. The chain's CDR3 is CASSFGGDYEQYV. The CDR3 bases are TGTGCCAGCAGCTTCGGGGGGGACTACGAGCAGTACGTC.

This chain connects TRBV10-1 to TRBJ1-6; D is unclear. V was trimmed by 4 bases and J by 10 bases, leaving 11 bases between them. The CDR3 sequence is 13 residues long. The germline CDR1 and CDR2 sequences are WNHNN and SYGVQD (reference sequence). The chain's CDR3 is CASSGRTDSPLHF. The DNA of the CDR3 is TGCGCCAGCAGTGGGCGGACCGACTCACCCCTCCACTTT.

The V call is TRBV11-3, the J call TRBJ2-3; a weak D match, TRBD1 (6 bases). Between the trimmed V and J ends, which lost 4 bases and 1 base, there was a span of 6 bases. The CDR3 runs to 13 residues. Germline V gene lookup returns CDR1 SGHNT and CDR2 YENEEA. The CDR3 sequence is CASSYRGTDTQYF. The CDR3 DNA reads TGTGCCAGCAGCTACAGGGGCACAGATACGCAGTATTTT.